A few counts support the clone carrying this T cell receptor beta chain. This sample was taken from a study of blood T cells in healthy people across ages. For the second PCR, which ran for roughly 6 to 12 cycles, a sample-barcoded 5' primer and a J-beta primer mix were used. One entry per CDR3 protein results from TCRdb running MiXCR on the 5' RACE reads. The data contain 1.5 million to 1.8 million distinct CDR3 sequences, under 55% of them singletons. Looked up from germline, CDR1 is MNHNS and CDR2 is SASEGT. V dropped 6 bases and J dropped 4 bases, with 13 bases sitting between them. This CDR3 spans 14 amino acids.

Source material: blood. V gene TRBV6-1 combines with J gene TRBJ2-1; either TRBD1 or TRBD2 may fit D (6 bases each). The origin of this receptor is a woman aged 18-30 years in good health. This CDR3 is CASREGGGYNEQFF. DNA for the CDR3: TGTGCCAGCAGGGAGGGGGGAGGATACAATGAGCAGTTCTTC.